Reported below is one T cell receptor beta chain. The V gene's germline CDR1 is KGHSH and CDR2 LQKENI. Trimming cost V 6 bases and J 0 bases; bases outside gene matches: 14. This CDR3 contains 17 residues. TCRdb's copy holds only in-frame clones and misses some; the assay was immunoSEQ multiplex PCR. Among around 160,000 clones listed, approximately 90% were seen once. The sample belongs to a study of T cell responses to AZD1222 COVID-19 vaccine. The sequencing here drew on peripheral blood, taken 28 days after the second AZD1222 dose. The TCR was taken from an adult who received the AZD1222 COVID-19 vaccine. The chain carries TRBV18 and TRBJ2-7; 7 nucleotides match TRBD2. CDR3 in amino acids: CASSSGAGRGSSYEQYF. CDR3 in DNA: TGTGCCAGCTCGTCTGGGGCAGGCCGCGGGAGCTCCTACGAGCAGTACTTC.